This T cell receptor (beta chain) comes out of a study of CD8 T cells in Susac syndrome. Losses at the gene ends were 4 bases for V and 1 base for J; bases not matched to a gene: 10. The CDR3 contains 16 residues. The V gene's germline CDR1 is SGHNT and CDR2 YYREEE (reference sequence). CD8+ and CD4+ T cells from blood underwent TCR beta sequencing, which was carried out in a high-throughput format. Stable or active relapsing-remitting multiple sclerosis, untreated and meeting revised McDonald criteria, defined the controls. Random hexamers were used to reverse transcribe the RNA input (about 0.45 to 1 ug). The immunoSEQ assay covered 54 Vbeta and 13 Jbeta segments for CDR3. TCRdb re-analysed the immunoSEQ multiplex PCR reads in MiXCR, keeping a single row per CDR3 protein. This repertoire shows 400,000 or so distinct CDR3 sequences, 85% found once; its top ten account for approximately 0.12%.

The sample consisted of CD8+ T cells from PBMCs. V and J are TRBV5-4 and TRBJ1-1, with TRBD1 identical over 7 bases. This TCR derives from a human donor with multiple sclerosis. CDR3 nucleotide sequence: TGTGCCAGCAGCCGACCCGACAGGGCTGGGAACACTGAAGCTTTCTTT. Translating it yields CASSRPDRAGNTEAFF.